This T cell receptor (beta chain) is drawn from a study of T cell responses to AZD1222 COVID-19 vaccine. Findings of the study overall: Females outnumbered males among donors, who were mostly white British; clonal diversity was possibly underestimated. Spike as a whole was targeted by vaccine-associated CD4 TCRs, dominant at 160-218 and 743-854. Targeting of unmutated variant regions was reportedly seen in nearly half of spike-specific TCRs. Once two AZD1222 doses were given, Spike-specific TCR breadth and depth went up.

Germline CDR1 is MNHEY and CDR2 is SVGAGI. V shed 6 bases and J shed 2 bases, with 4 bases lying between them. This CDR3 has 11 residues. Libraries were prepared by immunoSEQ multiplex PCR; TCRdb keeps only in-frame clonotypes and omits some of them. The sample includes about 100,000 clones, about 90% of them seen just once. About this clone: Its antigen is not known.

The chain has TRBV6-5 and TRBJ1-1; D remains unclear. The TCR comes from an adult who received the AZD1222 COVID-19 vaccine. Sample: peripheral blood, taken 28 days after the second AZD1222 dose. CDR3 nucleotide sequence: TGTGCCAGCAGGACTAACACTGAAGCTTTCTTT. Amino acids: CASRTNTEAFF.